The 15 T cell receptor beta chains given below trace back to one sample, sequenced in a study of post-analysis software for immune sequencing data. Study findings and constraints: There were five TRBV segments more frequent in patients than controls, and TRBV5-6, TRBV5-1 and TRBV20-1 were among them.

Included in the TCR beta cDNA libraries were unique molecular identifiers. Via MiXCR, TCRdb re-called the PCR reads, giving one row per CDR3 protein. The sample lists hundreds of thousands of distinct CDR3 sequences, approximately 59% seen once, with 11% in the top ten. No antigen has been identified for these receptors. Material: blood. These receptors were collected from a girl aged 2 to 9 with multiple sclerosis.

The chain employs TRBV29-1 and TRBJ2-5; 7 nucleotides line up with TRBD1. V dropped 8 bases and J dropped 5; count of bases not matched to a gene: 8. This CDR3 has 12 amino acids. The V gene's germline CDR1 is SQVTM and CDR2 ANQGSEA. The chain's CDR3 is CSMTGWWETQYF. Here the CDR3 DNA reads TGCAGCATGACAGGGTGGTGGGAGACCCAGTACTTC.

CDR3 nucleotide sequence: TGTGCCAGCAGCCACTCCGGGGAGCAGTTCTTC. Its protein product is CASSHSGEQFF. This chain uses TRBV11-1 with TRBJ2-1; D is unclear. This CDR3 comprises 11 residues. V was cut by 5 bases and J by 10 bases, with 9 bases left in between. Per germline, CDR1 SGHAT and CDR2 FQDESV (reference sequence).

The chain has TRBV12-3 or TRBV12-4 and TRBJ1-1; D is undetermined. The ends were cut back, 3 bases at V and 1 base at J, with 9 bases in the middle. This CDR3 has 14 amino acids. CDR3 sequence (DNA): TGTGCCAGCAGTTTTAGGGAGGAGAACACTGAAGCTTTCTTT. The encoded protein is CASSFREENTEAFF.

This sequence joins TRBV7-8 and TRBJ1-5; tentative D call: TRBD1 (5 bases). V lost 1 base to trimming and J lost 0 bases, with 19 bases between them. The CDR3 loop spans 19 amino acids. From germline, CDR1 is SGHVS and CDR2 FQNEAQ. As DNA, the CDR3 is TGTGCCAGCAGCTTAGTGCCCCCGGCAGGGAGGCATAGCAATCAGCCCCAGCATTTT. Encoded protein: CASSLVPPAGRHSNQPQHF.

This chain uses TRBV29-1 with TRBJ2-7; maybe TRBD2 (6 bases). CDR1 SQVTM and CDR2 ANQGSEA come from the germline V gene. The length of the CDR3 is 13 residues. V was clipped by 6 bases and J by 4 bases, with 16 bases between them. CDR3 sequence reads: CSVLNGSGYEQYF. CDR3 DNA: TGCAGCGTATTAAACGGGAGTGGGTACGAGCAGTACTTC.

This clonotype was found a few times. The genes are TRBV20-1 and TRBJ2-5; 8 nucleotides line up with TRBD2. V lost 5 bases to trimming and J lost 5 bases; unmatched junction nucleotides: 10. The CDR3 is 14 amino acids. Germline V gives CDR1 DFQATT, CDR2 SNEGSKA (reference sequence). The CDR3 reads CSAPNSGDGETQYF. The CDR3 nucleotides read TGCAGTGCTCCCAATAGCGGGGATGGGGAGACCCAGTACTTC.

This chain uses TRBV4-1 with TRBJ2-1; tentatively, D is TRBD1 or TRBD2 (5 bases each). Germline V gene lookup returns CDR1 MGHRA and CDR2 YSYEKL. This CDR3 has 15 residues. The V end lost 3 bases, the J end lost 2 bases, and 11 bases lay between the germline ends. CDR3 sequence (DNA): TGCGCCAGCAGCCAGGCCGGGGCTCCCTACAATGAGCAGTTCTTC. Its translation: CASSQAGAPYNEQFF.

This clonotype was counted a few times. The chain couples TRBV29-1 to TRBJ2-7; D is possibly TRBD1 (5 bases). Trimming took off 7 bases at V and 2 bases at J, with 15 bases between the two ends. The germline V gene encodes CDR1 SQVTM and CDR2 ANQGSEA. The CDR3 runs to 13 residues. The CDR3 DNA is TGCAGCGCCCGAGACAGAAACACCTACGAGCAGTACTTC. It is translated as CSARDRNTYEQYF.

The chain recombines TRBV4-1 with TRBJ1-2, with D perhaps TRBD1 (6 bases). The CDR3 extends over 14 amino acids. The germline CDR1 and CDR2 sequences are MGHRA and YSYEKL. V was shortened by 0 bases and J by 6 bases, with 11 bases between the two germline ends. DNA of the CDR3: TGCGCCAGCAGCCAAGACCCCACAGGGAATGGCTACACCTTC. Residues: CASSQDPTGNGYTF.

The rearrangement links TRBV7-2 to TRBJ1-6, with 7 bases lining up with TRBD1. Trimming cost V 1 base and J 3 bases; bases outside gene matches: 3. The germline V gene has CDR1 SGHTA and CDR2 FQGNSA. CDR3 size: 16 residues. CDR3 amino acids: CASSLDDRVYNSPLHF. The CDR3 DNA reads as TGTGCCAGCAGCTTAGACGACAGGGTCTATAATTCACCCCTCCACTTT.

The chain's CDR3 is CASSPHPSFPNSGANVLTF. CDR3 nucleotide sequence: TGTGCCAGCAGCCCCCACCCGTCCTTTCCCAACTCTGGGGCCAACGTCCTGACTTTC. J is TRBJ2-6 and V is TRBV11-2; D ambiguous. Germline loops: CDR1 SGHAT, CDR2 FQNNGV. The CDR3 spans 19 residues. Trimming shortened V by 5 bases and J by 0 bases, and 20 bases separated the two germline ends.

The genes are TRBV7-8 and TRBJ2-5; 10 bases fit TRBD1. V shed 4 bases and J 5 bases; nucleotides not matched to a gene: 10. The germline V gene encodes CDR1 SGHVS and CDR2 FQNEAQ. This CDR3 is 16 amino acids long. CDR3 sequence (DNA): TGTGCCAGCAGCTCAACCGGGACAGGGGTGTTTGAGACCCAGTACTTC. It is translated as CASSSTGTGVFETQYF.

This CDR3 is CAIIGEGRNTEAFF. The CDR3 DNA reads TGTGCCATTATTGGAGAGGGCAGGAACACTGAAGCTTTCTTT. J is TRBJ1-1 and V is TRBV7-2; D unclear. The length of the CDR3 is 14 residues. CDR1 and CDR2 (germline): SGHTA, FQGNSA. V lost 10 bases to trimming and J lost 1 base, with 16 bases between them.

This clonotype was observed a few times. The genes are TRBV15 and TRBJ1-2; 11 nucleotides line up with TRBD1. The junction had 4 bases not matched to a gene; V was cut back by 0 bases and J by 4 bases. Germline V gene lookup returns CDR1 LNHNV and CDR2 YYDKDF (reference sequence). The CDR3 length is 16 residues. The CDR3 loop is CATSRERTGGGYGYTF. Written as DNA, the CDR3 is TGTGCCACCAGCAGAGAAAGGACAGGGGGCGGCTATGGCTACACCTTC.

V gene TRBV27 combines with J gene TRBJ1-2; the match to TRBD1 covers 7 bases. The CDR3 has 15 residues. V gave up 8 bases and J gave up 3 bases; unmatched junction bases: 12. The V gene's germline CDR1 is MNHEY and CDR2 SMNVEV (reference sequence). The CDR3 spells CASAVGQAVHYGYTF. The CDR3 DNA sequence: TGTGCCAGCGCTGTAGGACAGGCCGTACACTATGGCTACACCTTC.